This T cell receptor beta chain stems from a study of blood T cell repertoires in COVID-19. Across the whole study: The United States, Italy and Spain supplied acute and convalescent COVID-19 samples. The cDNA or gDNA used as material had been derived from T cells, B-cell-depleted T cells, or PBMCs.

Per the authors' pipeline: Amplification from reference gene primers served as the basis for estimated nucleated cell counts. This table comes from immunoSEQ multiplex PCR, and its TCRdb copy is limited to in-frame clones, with some not included. V, J and clone size are those of that table, while D and trimming were read from the DNA. In the table there are about 320,000 clones, about 82% of which are singletons. Trimming took 5 bases from V and 7 from J, leaving 10 bases between them. Germline CDR1 MNHEY, CDR2 SMNVEV (reference sequence). The CDR3 runs 12 residues. This TCR was sampled from a human donor in a cohort sampled during active COVID-19. Sequences were obtained from peripheral blood. The chain recombines TRBV27 with TRBJ2-3, with D tentatively TRBD1 (6 bases). CDR3 residues: CASSTQGYTQYF. The CDR3 DNA reads TGTGCCAGCAGTACACAGGGATATACGCAGTATTTT.